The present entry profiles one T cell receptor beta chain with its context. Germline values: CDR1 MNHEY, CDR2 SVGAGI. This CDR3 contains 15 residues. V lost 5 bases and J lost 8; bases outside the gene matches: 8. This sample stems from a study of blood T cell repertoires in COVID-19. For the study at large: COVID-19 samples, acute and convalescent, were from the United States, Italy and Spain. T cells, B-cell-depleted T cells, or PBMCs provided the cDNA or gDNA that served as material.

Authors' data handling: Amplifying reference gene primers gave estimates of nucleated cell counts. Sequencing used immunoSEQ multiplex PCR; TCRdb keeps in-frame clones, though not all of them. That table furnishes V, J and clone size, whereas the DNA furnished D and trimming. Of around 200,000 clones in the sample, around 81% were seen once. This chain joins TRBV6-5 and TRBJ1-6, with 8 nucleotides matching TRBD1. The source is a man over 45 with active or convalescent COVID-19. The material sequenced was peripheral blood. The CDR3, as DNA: TGTGCCAGCAGTCAGGACAGGGCGCGTTATTCACCCCTCCACTTT. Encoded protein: CASSQDRARYSPLHF.